This entry concerns a single TCR beta chain. Its antigen is not known. CMV status came from CD4+ IFNgamma after overnight CMV lysate stimulation. Cells stained for CD3, CD4, CD8, CD45RA and CD27 were sorted into four subsets. The beta constant-region primer was an equimolar mix of two oligonucleotides covering TRBC1 and TRBC2. Four rounds of PCR amplified the ligated cDNA using nested alpha and beta constant-region primers plus SP2. Ligation attached a single-stranded oligonucleotide with a 12-nucleotide UMI and the SP2 primer to the cDNA 3' end. Via MiXCR, TCRdb re-called the UMI-ligation and nested PCR reads, giving one row per CDR3 protein. The table has some 10,000 distinct CDR3 sequences, roughly 5.5% seen once. This entry comes from a study of naive and memory T cell subsets. The CDR3 spans 12 residues. V lost 0 bases and J lost 4, with 4 bases in between. From germline, CDR1 is DFQATT and CDR2 SNEGSKA (reference sequence).

The study's findings and limits: Gini index rose across naive, CM, EM and EMRA in CD4 and CD8.

This TCR came from a human donor in good health. Sequenced input: CD4+ TEMRA cells from blood. The subset denotes: effector memory re-expressing CD45RA, CD45RA+ CD27-. J is TRBJ1-3 and V is TRBV20-1; no clear D gene. For the CDR3, the DNA is TGCAGTGCTAGAGAGGTCGGAAACACCATATATTTT. Translating it yields CSAREVGNTIYF.